This T cell receptor (beta chain) derives from a study of shared clonotypes between healthy human individuals. Findings and limits, study-wide: Naive subsets generally exceeded memory subsets in estimated richness.

Authors' analysis steps: From ImmunoSEQ came sequences covering only the junction and carrying no quality scores, so filtering differed. Data came from immunoSEQ multiplex PCR; TCRdb stores just in-frame clones and leaves some out. Clonal size and the V and J genes are those of that table, whereas D and trimming came from the DNA. Of a few hundred thousand clones in the sample, more than 95% were seen once. This CDR3 is 16 amino acids long. From germline, CDR1 is LNHNV and CDR2 YYDKDF (reference sequence). Deletions cut 3 bases from V and 1 base from J, with 15 bases between. A single count supports this clone. Its antigen is unidentified.

This receptor was taken from a woman younger than 45 in good health. This sequence joins TRBV15 and TRBJ1-1, with no clear D. The sample taken for sequencing was naive CD4+ T cells sorted from blood. The subset here: CD45RA+ positively selected. CDR3 loop: CATSSPDGRWNTEAFF. CDR3 sequence (DNA): TGTGCCACCAGCAGCCCCGACGGCCGTTGGAACACTGAAGCTTTCTTT.